The clone carrying this TCR beta chain was counted only a few times. The data were taken from a study of T-cell reconstitution after alpha-beta-depleted transplantation in children. The TCRbeta library incorporated unique molecular identifiers. TCRdb independently ran MiXCR on the PCR reads; one entry per CDR3 protein. The top ten hold 4.3% of the sample, which has around 340,000 distinct CDR3 sequences, about an eighth seen once. The CDR3 contains 15 residues. V was trimmed by 6 bases and J by 1 base, leaving 14 bases between them. Germline V gene sequence: CDR1 SNHLY, CDR2 FYNNEI. The clonotype originates from a human donor who donated a stem cell graft to a child with Fanconi anemia. This chain joins TRBV2 and TRBJ2-3; D gene unclear. Here the sequenced sample was PBMCs, taken from the stem cell graft. The CDR3 DNA reads TGTGCCAGCAGACCACGAGTCGACGGCACAGATACGCAGTATTTT. Translation gives CASRPRVDGTDTQYF. Looking up the rest from reference TRBV2 and TRBJ2-3 gives the full variable domain: EPEVTQTPSHQVTQMGQEVILRCVPISNHLYFYWYRQILGQKVEFLVSFYNNEISEKSEIFDDQFSVERPDGSNFTLKIRSTKLEDSAMYFCASRPRVDGTDTQYFGPGTRLTVL.